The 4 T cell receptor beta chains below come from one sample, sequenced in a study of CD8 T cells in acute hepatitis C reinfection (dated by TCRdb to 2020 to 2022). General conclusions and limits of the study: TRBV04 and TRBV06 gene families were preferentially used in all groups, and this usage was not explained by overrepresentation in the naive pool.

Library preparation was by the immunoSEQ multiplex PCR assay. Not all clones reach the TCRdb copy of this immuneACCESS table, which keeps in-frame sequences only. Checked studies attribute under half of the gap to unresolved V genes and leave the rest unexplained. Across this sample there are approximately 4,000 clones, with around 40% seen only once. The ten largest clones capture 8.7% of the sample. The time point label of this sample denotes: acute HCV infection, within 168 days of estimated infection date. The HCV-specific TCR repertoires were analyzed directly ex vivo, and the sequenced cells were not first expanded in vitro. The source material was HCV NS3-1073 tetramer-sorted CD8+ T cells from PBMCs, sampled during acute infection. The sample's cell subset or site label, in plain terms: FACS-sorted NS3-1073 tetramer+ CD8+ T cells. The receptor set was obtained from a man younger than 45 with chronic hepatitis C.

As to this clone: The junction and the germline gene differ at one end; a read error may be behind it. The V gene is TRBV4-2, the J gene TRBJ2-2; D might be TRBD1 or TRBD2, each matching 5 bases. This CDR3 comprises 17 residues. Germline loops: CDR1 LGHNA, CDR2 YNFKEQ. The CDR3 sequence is CASSQEPGAPNTGELLF. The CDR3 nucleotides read TGTGCCAGCAGCCAAGAACCTGGGGCCCCAAACACCGGGGAGCTGCTTTTT.

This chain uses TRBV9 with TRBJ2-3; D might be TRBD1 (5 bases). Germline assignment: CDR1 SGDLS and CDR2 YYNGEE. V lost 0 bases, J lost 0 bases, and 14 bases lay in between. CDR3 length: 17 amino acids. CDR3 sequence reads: CASSVEGAAASTDTQYF. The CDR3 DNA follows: TGTGCCAGCAGCGTAGAAGGGGCAGCAGCTAGCACAGATACGCAGTATTTT. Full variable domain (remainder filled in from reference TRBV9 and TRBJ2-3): DSGVTQTPKHLITATGQRVTLRCSPRSGDLSVYWYQQSLDQGLQFLIQYYNGEERAKGNILERFSAQQFPDLHSELNLSSLELGDSALYFCASSVEGAAASTDTQYFGPGTRLTVL.

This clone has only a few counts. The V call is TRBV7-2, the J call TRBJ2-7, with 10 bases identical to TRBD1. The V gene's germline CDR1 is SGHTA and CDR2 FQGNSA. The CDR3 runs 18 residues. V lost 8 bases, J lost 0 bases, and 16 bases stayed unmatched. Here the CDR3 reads CASGQPGQGIGYSYEQYF. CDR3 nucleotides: TGTGCCAGCGGTCAGCCGGGACAGGGGATTGGTTACTCCTACGAGCAGTACTTC.

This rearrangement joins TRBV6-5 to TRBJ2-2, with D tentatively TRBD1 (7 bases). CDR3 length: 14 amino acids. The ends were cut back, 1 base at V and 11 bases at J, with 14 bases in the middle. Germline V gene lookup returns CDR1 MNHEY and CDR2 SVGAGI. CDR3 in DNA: TGTGCCAGCAGTTACTATCGGCAGGGGGGCGAGCTGTTTTTT. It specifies CASSYYRQGGELFF.